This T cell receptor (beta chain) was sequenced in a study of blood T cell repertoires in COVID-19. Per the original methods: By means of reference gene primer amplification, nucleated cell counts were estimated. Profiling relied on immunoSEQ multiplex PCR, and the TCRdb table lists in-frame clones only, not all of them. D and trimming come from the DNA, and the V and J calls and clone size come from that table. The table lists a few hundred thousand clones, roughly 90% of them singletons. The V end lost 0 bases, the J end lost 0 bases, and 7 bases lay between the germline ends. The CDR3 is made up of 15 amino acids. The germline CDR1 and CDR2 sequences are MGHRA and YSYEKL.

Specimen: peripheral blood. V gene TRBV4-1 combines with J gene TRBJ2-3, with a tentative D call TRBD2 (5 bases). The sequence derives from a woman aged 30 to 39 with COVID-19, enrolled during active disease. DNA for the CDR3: TGCGCCAGCAGCCAAGACACGGGAAGCACAGATACGCAGTATTTT. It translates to CASSQDTGSTDTQYF.